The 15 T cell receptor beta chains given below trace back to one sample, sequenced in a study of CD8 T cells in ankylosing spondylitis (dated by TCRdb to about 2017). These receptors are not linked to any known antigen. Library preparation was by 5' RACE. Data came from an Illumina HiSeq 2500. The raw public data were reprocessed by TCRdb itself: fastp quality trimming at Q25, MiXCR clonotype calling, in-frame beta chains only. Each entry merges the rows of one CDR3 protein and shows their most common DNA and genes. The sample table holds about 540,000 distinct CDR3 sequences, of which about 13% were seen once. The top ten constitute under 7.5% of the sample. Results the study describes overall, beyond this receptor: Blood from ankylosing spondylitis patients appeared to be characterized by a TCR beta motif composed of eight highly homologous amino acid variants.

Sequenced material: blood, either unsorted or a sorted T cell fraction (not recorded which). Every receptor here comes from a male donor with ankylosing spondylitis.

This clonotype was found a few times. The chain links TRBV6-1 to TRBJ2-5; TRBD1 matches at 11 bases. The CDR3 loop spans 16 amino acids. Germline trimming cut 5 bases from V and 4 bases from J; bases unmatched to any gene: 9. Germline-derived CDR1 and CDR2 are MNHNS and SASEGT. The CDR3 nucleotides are TGTGCCAGCAGTAAAAGAACCGGGACAGGGGGAGAGACCCAGTACTTC. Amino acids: CASSKRTGTGGETQYF.

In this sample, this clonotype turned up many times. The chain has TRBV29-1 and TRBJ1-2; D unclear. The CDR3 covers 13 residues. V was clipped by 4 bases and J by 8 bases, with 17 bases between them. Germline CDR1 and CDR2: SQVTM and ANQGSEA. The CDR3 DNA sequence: TGCAGCGTTGGGGAGGTTATCAATTCGGGCTACACCTTC. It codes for CSVGEVINSGYTF. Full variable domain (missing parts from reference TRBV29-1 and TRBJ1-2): SAVISQKPSRDICQRGTSLTIQCQVDSQVTMMFWYRQQPGQSLTLIATANQGSEATYESGFVIDKFPISRPNLTFSTLTVSNMSPEDSSIYLCSVGEVINSGYTFGSGTRLTVV.

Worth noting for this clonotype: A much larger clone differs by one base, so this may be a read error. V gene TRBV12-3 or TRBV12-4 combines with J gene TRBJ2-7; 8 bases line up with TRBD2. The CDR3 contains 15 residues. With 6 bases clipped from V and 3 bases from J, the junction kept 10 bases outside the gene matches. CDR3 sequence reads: CASRPQLAAGYEQYF. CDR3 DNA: TGTGCCAGCAGACCCCAACTAGCGGCAGGCTACGAGCAGTACTTC.

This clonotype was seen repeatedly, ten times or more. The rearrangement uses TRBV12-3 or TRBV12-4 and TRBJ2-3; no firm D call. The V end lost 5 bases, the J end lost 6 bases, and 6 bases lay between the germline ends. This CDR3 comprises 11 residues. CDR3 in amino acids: CASSPSDTQYF. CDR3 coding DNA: TGTGCCAGCAGTCCCAGTGATACGCAGTATTTT.

CDR3 sequence (DNA): TGTGCCAGCAGCCCCTTCTTAGCGGGAGTCTCGCCCAATGAGCAGTTCTTC. Encoded protein: CASSPFLAGVSPNEQFF. The chain joins TRBV7-8 to TRBJ2-1; 9 positions match TRBD2. The CDR3 is 17 amino acids. The V gene's germline CDR1 is SGHVS and CDR2 FQNEAQ. The V and J ends lost 5 bases and 6 bases, in that order; junction bases with no gene match: 14.

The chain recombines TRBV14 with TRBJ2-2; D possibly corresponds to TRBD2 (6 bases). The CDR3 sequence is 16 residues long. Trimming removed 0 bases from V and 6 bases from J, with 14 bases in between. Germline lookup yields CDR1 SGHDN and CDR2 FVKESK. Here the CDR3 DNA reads TGTGCCAGCAGCCAAGATTGGCGGGAAGGACCCGGGGAGCTGTTTTTT. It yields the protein CASSQDWREGPGELFF.

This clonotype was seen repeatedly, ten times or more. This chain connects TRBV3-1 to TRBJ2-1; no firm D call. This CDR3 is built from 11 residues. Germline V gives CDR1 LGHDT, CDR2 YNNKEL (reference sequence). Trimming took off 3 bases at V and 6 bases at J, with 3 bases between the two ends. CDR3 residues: CASSQTNEQFF. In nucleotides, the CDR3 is TGTGCCAGCAGCCAGACCAATGAGCAGTTCTTC.

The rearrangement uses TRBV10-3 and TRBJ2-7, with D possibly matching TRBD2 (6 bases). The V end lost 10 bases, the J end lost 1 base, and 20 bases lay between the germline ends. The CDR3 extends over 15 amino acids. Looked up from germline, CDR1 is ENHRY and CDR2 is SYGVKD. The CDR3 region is CATSTGRGASYEQYF. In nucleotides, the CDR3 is TGTGCCACGTCGACCGGGCGGGGCGCTTCCTACGAGCAGTACTTC.

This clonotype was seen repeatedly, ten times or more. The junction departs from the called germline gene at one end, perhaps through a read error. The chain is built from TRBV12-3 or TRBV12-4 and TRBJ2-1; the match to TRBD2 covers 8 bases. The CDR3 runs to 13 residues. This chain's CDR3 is CASSLGGGRPPLF. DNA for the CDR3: TGTGCCAGCAGTTTAGGGGGCGGGAGGCCTCCGCTCTTC.

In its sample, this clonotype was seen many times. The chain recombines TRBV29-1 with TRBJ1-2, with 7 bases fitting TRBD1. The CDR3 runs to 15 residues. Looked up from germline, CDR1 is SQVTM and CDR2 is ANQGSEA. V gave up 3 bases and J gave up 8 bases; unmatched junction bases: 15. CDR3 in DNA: TGCAGCGTTGAGTCCACCGGGCAGGGGGGGTCAGGCTACACCTTC. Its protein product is CSVESTGQGGSGYTF. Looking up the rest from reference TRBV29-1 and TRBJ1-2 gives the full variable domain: SAVISQKPSRDICQRGTSLTIQCQVDSQVTMMFWYRQQPGQSLTLIATANQGSEATYESGFVIDKFPISRPNLTFSTLTVSNMSPEDSSIYLCSVESTGQGGSGYTFGSGTRLTVV.

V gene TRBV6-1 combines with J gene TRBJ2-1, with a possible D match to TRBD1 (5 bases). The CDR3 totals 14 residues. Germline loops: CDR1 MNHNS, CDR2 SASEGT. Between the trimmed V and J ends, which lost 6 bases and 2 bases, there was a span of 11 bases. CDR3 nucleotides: TGTGCCAGCAGAAAGCAGGGTACCTACAATGAGCAGTTCTTC. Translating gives CASRKQGTYNEQFF.

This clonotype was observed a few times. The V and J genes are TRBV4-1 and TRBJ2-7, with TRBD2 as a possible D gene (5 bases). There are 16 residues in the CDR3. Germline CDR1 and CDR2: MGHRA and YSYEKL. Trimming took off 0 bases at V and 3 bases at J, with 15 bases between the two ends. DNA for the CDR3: TGCGCCAGCAGCCAAGATCCGACCCCCCGGGACTACGAGCAGTACTTC. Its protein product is CASSQDPTPRDYEQYF.

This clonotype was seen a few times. CDR3 loop: CASSLRRGVKDEQFF. The DNA of the CDR3 is TGTGCCAGCAGCTTGCGGAGGGGCGTTAAGGATGAGCAGTTCTTC. The chain combines TRBV5-5 with TRBJ2-1; D is possibly TRBD2 (6 bases). Germline CDR1 SGHKS, CDR2 YYEKEE (reference sequence). This CDR3 region has 15 residues. The V gene lost 1 base and the J gene lost 8 bases, with 16 bases spanning the gap.

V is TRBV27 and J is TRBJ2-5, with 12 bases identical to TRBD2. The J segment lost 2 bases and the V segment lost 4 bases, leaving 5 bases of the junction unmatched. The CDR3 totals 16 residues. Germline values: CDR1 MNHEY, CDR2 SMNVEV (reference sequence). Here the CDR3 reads CASSSLAGGRQETQYF. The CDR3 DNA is TGTGCCAGCAGTTCCCTAGCGGGAGGGAGGCAAGAGACCCAGTACTTC.

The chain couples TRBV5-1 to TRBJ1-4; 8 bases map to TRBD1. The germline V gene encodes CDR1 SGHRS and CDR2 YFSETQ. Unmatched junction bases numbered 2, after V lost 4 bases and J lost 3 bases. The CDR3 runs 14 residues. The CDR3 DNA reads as TGCGCCAGCAGCATGGGACAGGCTAATGAAAAACTGTTTTTT. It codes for CASSMGQANEKLFF. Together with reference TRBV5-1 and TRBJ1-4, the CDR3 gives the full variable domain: KAGVTQTPRYLIKTRGQQVTLSCSPISGHRSVSWYQQTPGQGLQFLFEYFSETQRNKGNFPGRFSGRQFSNSRSEMNVSTLELGDSALYLCASSMGQANEKLFFGSGTQLSVL.